These 8 T cell receptor beta chains were all obtained from the same sample, sequenced in a study of neurological immune-mediated disorders. Described time point: longitudinal time-point 1 (baseline). TCRdb used MiXCR to reprocess the 5' RACE reads, holding one entry per CDR3 protein. The profile shows 55,000 to 75,000 distinct CDR3 sequences, roughly an eighth of them singletons. Sequenced: PBMCs. The receptors were gathered from a female donor with HTLV-1-associated myelopathy (HAM/TSP).

This clonotype was counted many times. This rearrangement joins TRBV5-1 to TRBJ2-1, with TRBD1 identical over 7 bases. The V and J ends lost 0 bases and 4 bases, in that order; junction bases with no gene match: 7. In germline, CDR1 is SGHRS, CDR2 YFSETQ. The CDR3 is 16 amino acids. The CDR3 nucleotides are TGCGCCAGCAGCTTGGGAAGGGGGCTGGTTTACAATGAGCAGTTCTTC. Translated, it gives CASSLGRGLVYNEQFF.

Note on this clonotype: A read error may explain this, as a much larger clone is one base away. V is TRBV28 and J is TRBJ2-7; D perhaps matches TRBD1 (5 bases). The CDR3 extends over 14 amino acids. Germline assignment: CDR1 MDHEN and CDR2 SYDVKM. Trimming shortened V by 10 bases and J by 2 bases, and 18 bases separated the two germline ends. This CDR3 reads CANRTIGRTYEQYF. The CDR3 region has the DNA TGTGCCAACAGGACCATAGGACGTACCTACGAGCAGTACTTC.

This clonotype appeared a few times. The rearrangement uses TRBV20-1 and TRBJ1-2, with 10 bases aligning to TRBD1. Germline CDR1 is DFQATT and CDR2 is SNEGSKA (reference sequence). The CDR3 loop spans 12 amino acids. The trim removed 5 bases at V and 7 bases at J, leaving 4 bases unmatched. The CDR3 DNA reads TGCAGTGCTGGCCGGGACAGGGGTGGCTACACCTTC. Encoded protein: CSAGRDRGGYTF.

The rearrangement uses TRBV30 and TRBJ1-4; perhaps TRBD1 as D (5 bases). The CDR3 runs to 11 residues. Trimming cost V 3 bases and J 14 bases, with 13 bases left between them. The germline gives CDR1 GTSNPN, CDR2 SVGIG (reference sequence). CDR3 in amino acids: CAWRGDSVLFF. CDR3 sequence (DNA): TGTGCCTGGAGGGGAGACAGTGTCCTGTTTTTT.

This clonotype was counted ten times or more. The J gene is TRBJ2-2, the V gene TRBV4-1, with D unresolved. Germline CDR1 and CDR2: MGHRA and YSYEKL. V was shortened by 4 bases and J by 1 base, with 7 bases between the two germline ends. This CDR3 is 14 amino acids long. The CDR3 coding sequence is TGCGCCAGCAGCCGGAGCCAGAACACCGGGGAGCTGTTTTTT. It translates to CASSRSQNTGELFF.

In this sample, this clonotype turned up many times. V gene TRBV12-3 or TRBV12-4 combines with J gene TRBJ2-2; 8 bases align to TRBD2. V was pared by 5 bases and J by 6 bases, with 5 bases of the junction left unmatched. The CDR3 runs to 14 residues. CDR3 nucleotides: TGTGCCAGCAGTAGCGGGGGAGGAGCCGGGGAGCTGTTTTTT. Translating it yields CASSSGGGAGELFF.

The V gene is TRBV7-2, the J gene TRBJ2-7; TRBD1 matches 7 bases. With V trimmed by 5 bases and J by 2 bases, 12 bases remained unmatched. The length of the CDR3 is 16 residues. The germline V gene has CDR1 SGHTA and CDR2 FQGNSA. The CDR3 DNA is TGTGCCAGCAGCAAAATCCCCCCGCAGGGGGCCTACGAGCAGTACTTC. Protein product: CASSKIPPQGAYEQYF.

This clonotype was observed many times. V is TRBV2 and J is TRBJ1-1; no reliable D call. There are 11 residues in the CDR3. V was clipped by 7 bases and J by 2 bases, with 5 bases between them. Germline V gene data show CDR1 as SNHLY and CDR2 as FYNNEI. The CDR3 loop is CASIDNTEAFF. DNA of the CDR3: TGTGCCAGCATCGACAACACTGAAGCTTTCTTT. Based on the CDR3 plus reference TRBV2 and TRBJ1-1, the full variable domain is EPEVTQTPSHQVTQMGQEVILRCVPISNHLYFYWYRQILGQKVEFLVSFYNNEISEKSEIFDDQFSVERPDGSNFTLKIRSTKLEDSAMYFCASIDNTEAFFGQGTRLTVV.